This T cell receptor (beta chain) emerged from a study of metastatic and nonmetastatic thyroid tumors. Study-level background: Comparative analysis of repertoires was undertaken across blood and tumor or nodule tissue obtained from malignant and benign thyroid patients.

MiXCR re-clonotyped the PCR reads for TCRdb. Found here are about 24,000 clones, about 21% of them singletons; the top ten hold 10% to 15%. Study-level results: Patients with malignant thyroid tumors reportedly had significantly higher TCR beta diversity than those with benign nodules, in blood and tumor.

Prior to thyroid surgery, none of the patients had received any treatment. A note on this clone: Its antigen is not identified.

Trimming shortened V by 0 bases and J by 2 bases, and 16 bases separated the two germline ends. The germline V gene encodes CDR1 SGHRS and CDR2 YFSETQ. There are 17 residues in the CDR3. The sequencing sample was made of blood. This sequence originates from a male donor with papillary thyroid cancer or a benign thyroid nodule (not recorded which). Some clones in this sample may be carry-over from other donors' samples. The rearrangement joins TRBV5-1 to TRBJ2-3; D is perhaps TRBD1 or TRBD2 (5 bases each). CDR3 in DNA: TGCGCCAGCAGCTTGGCCGGGGCGCGGAGGTTCACAGATACGCAGTATTTT. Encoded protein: CASSLAGARRFTDTQYF.